The present TCR beta chain was sequenced within a study of high-grade serous ovarian cancer treatment subgroups (dated by TCRdb to about 2021). Study-wide context: On average, each sample produced 14,000 to 15,000 sequencing reads and around 8,200 unique TCR beta rearrangements. The study profiled TCR beta repertoires in high-grade serous ovarian cancer patients grouped by complete gross resection or neoadjuvant chemotherapy response under a laparoscopic triage algorithm. The approximately 30-patient cohort included ten or so patients with no residual disease after primary surgery (R0), ten or so excellent NACT responders, and ten or so poor NACT responders. In total there were approximately 94 samples, since every patient provided one primary tumor sample and two metastatic tumor samples.

Tumor samples were collected prior to definitive surgery or chemotherapy. Genomic DNA extraction was performed by the MD Anderson Biospecimen Extraction Resource, and TCR sequencing was carried out by the MD Anderson Cancer Genomics Laboratory. The 90 to 95 tumor samples underwent high-throughput TCR profiling using ImmunoSEQ. On the study's bioinformatics: The repertoire diversity metrics included richness (unique productive sequences), clonality, evenness and relatedness, and the Bhattacharyya coefficient was used to measure similarity between samples. Conclusions stayed consistent in a sensitivity analysis that left out TCRs with fewer than two reads. The clones in this table, taken by TCRdb from immuneACCESS, are in-frame only. Not every clone is retained; where verified, under half of the shortfall comes from an unresolved V gene, and the cause of the rest is unknown. The V and J calls and clone size were taken over from that table, and D and trimming were inferred from the DNA. For this sample the table gives about 4,400 clones, of which roughly three quarters were detected only once. 10% to 15% of the sample comes from the top ten.

As for this clone: The specificity of this receptor is unknown. No clone much larger than this one lies a single base away; base qualities are absent.

Points the paper makes about the study in general: The TCR repertoire analyses centered on CDR3, and CDR1 and CDR2 were not analyzed. Repertoire similarity between tumors from the same patient ranged from roughly 0.095 to 0.79, while tumors from different patients showed almost no similarity. TCR clonal relatedness correlated positively with neoantigen level and, by trend, with copy number variation and mutation load from whole-genome sequencing. Spatial information was not captured by bulk tumor TCR sequencing, so insight into HGSC tumor complexity and diversity was limited.

The CDR3 runs 15 amino acids, cysteine and phenylalanine included. The only DNA kept is the CDR3, 45 bases in frame from the first base. Taken from the germline V gene, the CDR1 and CDR2 loops are SGHTA and FQGNSA. V is shortened by 0 bases, J by 1 base, and the region joining them spans 9 bases. In this chain, TRBV7-2 is recombined with TRBJ1-1; perhaps TRBD1 is the D gene, with 5 bases matching. Source material: tumor tissue. This receptor was taken from a human donor with high-grade serous ovarian cancer. The nucleotides read TGTGCCAGCAGCTTAGCTGGGGGAGGGAACACTGAAGCTTTCTTT. Protein translation: CASSLAGGGNTEAFF.